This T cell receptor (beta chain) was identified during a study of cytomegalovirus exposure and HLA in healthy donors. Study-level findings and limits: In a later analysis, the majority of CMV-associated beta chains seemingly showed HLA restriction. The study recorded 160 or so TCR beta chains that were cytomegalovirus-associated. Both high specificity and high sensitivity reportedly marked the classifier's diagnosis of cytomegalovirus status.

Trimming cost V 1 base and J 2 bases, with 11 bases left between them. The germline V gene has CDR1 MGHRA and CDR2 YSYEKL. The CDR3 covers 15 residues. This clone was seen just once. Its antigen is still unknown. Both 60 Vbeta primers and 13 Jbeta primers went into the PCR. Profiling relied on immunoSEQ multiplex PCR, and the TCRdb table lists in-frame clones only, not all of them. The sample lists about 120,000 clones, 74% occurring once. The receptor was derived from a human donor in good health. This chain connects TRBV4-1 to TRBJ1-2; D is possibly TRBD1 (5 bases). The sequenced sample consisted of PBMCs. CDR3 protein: CASSQGTSTNYGYTF. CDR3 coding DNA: TGCGCCAGCAGCCAAGGGACAAGTACGAACTATGGCTACACCTTC.